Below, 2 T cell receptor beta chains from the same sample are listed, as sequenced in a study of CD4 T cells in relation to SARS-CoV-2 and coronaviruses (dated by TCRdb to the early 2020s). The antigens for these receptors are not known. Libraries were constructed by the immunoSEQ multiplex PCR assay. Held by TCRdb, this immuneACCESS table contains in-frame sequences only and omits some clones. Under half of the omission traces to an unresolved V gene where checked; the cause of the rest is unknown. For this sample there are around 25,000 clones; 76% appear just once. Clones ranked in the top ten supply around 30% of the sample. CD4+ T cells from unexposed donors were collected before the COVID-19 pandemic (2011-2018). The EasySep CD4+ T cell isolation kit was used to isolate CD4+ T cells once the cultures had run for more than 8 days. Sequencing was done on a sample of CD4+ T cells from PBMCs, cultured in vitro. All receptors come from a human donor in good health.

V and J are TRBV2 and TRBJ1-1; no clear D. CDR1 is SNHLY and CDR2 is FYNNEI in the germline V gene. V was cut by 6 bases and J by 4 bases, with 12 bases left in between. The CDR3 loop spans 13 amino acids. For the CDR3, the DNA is TGTGCCAGCAGACCGTTCGAGGGCACTGAAGCTTTCTTT. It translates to CASRPFEGTEAFF.

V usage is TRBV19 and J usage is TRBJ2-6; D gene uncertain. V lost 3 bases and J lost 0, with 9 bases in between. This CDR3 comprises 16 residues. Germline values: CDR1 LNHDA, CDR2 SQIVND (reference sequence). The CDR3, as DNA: TGTGCCAGTAGTATGAGACTCCTCTCTGGGGCCAACGTCCTGACTTTC. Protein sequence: CASSMRLLSGANVLTF.